Presented here are 25 T cell receptor beta chains from one specimen sequenced in a study of graft-versus-host responses after intestinal transplantation. The table came from immunoSEQ multiplex PCR; TCRdb's copy has only in-frame clones and leaves some out. The sample has about 41,000 clones; 85% to 95% are singletons. These receptors have no identified antigens. This sample comprised unstimulated CD8+ T cells sorted from spleen or lymph node cells, obtained before transplant. These receptors all come from a human donor who was the organ donor for an intestinal transplant.

The V and J genes are TRBV4-1 and TRBJ1-2, with a weak D call TRBD1 (6 bases). The CDR3 length is 15 residues. Trimming removed 4 bases at V and 4 bases at J, with 16 bases between. Germline loops: CDR1 MGHRA, CDR2 YSYEKL. The CDR3: CASSLGNRAFYGYTF. The CDR3 DNA is TGCGCCAGCAGCCTCGGGAACAGGGCGTTCTATGGCTACACCTTC.

The CDR3 sequence is CASSVRQGVSYGYTF. The CDR3 DNA sequence: TGCGCCAGCAGCGTCCGACAGGGGGTATCCTATGGCTACACCTTC. This chain links TRBV4-1 with TRBJ1-2; TRBD1 aligns across 9 bases. The CDR3 loop spans 15 amino acids. The germline CDR1 and CDR2 sequences are MGHRA and YSYEKL. J gave up 4 bases and V 5 bases, and 8 bases lay outside the gene matches.

The chain recombines TRBV5-6 with TRBJ1-1; D may be TRBD1 (6 bases). The V end lost 5 bases, the J end lost 4 bases, and 9 bases lay between the germline ends. The CDR3 length is 12 residues. The germline gives CDR1 SGHDT, CDR2 YYEEEE. This CDR3 is CASRLGGTEAFF. DNA for the CDR3: TGTGCCAGCAGGCTAGGGGGCACTGAAGCTTTCTTT.

This chain uses TRBV9 with TRBJ2-5, with 15 bases matching TRBD2. V dropped 3 bases and J dropped 1; count of bases not matched to a gene: 10. CDR1 and CDR2 (germline): SGDLS, YYNGEE. This CDR3 is 19 amino acids long. The DNA of the CDR3 is TGTGCCAGCAGCGCCGGCCCCGGGACTAGCGGGGGGTCCCAAGAGACCCAGTACTTC. It is translated as CASSAGPGTSGGSQETQYF.

The J gene is TRBJ2-5, the V gene TRBV4-2; 7 bases align to TRBD2. Trimming cost V 0 bases and J 5 bases; bases outside gene matches: 12. Germline assignment: CDR1 LGHNA and CDR2 YNFKEQ. The CDR3 has 17 residues. CDR3 nucleotide sequence: TGTGCCAGCAGCCAAGATGGACTAGAGGGGCCCTCGGAGACCCAGTACTTC. Its protein product is CASSQDGLEGPSETQYF.

J is TRBJ2-4 and V is TRBV19; the match to TRBD2 covers 12 bases. The trim removed 6 bases at V and 3 bases at J, leaving 9 bases unmatched. CDR1 and CDR2 from the germline V gene are LNHDA and SQIVND (reference sequence). The length of the CDR3 is 17 residues. CDR3 region: CASRRLAGGLGKNIQYF. The CDR3 DNA sequence: TGTGCCAGTAGGCGGCTAGCGGGGGGGCTTGGCAAAAACATTCAGTACTTC.

V and J are TRBV4-1 and TRBJ2-1, with TRBD1 identical over 9 bases. Germline V CDR1 and CDR2: MGHRA, YSYEKL. V lost 2 bases to trimming and J lost 2 bases; unmatched junction nucleotides: 4. CDR3 size: 16 residues. CDR3 amino acids: CASSQTGQGPYNEQFF. The CDR3 DNA reads as TGCGCCAGCAGCCAAACGGGACAGGGCCCCTACAATGAGCAGTTCTTC.

CDR3 loop: CASSPGWGAHNTEAFF. Here the CDR3 DNA reads TGTGCCAGCAGCCCTGGTTGGGGGGCCCACAACACTGAAGCTTTCTTT. V is TRBV7-9 and J is TRBJ1-1; D perhaps matches TRBD1 (6 bases). The CDR3 contains 16 residues. CDR1 and CDR2 from the germline V gene are SEHNR and FQNEAQ (reference sequence). The V and J ends lost 5 bases and 2 bases respectively, with 18 bases between them.

This clone was observed a handful of times. The CDR3 loop reads CASSEQPNTEAFF. CDR3 DNA sequence: TGCGCCAGCAGCGAGCAGCCAAACACTGAAGCTTTCTTT. V gene TRBV4-3 combines with J gene TRBJ1-1; D gene uncertain. V was clipped by 5 bases and J by 2 bases, with 9 bases between them. Germline V CDR1 and CDR2: LGHNA, YSLEER. CDR3 length equals 13 residues.

The chain has TRBV19 and TRBJ1-5; D might be TRBD1 (6 bases). The CDR3 spans 15 residues. The germline V and J ends were trimmed by 8 bases and 5 bases, with 19 bases remaining between them. Germline loops: CDR1 LNHDA, CDR2 SQIVND (reference sequence). CDR3 protein: CASETGASDYQPQHF. The CDR3 region has the DNA TGTGCCAGTGAGACGGGGGCTTCCGACTATCAGCCCCAGCATTTT.

The CDR3 loop is CASSQDAGAHNEQFF. CDR3 DNA sequence: TGCGCCAGCAGCCAAGATGCGGGGGCACACAATGAGCAGTTCTTC. The chain couples TRBV4-3 to TRBJ2-1; weak D call: TRBD2 (7 bases). Germline CDR1 reads LGHNA; CDR2 reads YSLEER. This CDR3 has 15 residues. V lost 0 bases and J lost 5, with 11 bases in between.

This clone was seen just once. The chain links TRBV4-1 to TRBJ2-7; TRBD1 matches 12 bases. Trimming cost V 1 base and J 6 bases; bases outside gene matches: 7. CDR1 MGHRA and CDR2 YSYEKL come from the germline V gene. CDR3 length: 16 amino acids. Written as DNA, the CDR3 is TGCGCCAGCAGCCAAGTGGGACAGGGGGCTGTTAGCGAGCAGTACTTC. Amino acid sequence: CASSQVGQGAVSEQYF.

V usage is TRBV4-1 and J usage is TRBJ2-7; D is perhaps TRBD2 (6 bases). Germline CDR1 MGHRA, CDR2 YSYEKL. Trimming took 0 bases from V and 3 from J, leaving 9 bases between them. This CDR3 spans 14 amino acids. CDR3 in DNA: TGCGCCAGCAGCCAAGACAGGAGGGGCTACGAGCAGTACTTC. This translates into CASSQDRRGYEQYF.

The rearrangement links TRBV11-2 to TRBJ2-2; unclear D gene. The germline V gene has CDR1 SGHAT and CDR2 FQNNGV. V lost 1 base, J lost 6 bases, and 6 bases lay in between. CDR3 length equals 13 residues. The CDR3 sequence: CASSLVLSGELFF. As DNA, the CDR3 is TGTGCCAGCAGCTTAGTTCTATCCGGGGAGCTGTTTTTT.

The chain carries TRBV15 and TRBJ1-2; D is unclear. Germline CDR1 is LNHNV and CDR2 is YYDKDF (reference sequence). This CDR3 contains 16 residues. Trimming shortened V by 0 bases and J by 3 bases, and 14 bases separated the two germline ends. Here the CDR3 DNA reads TGTGCCACCAGCAGAGATAGGGTCCGGTGGGACTATGGCTACACCTTC. Its translation: CATSRDRVRWDYGYTF. The variable domain in full, completed from reference TRBV15 and TRBJ1-2, reads DAMVIQNPRYQVTQFGKPVTLSCSQTLNHNVMYWYQQKSSQAPKLLFHYYDKDFNNEADTPDNFQSRRPNTSFCFLDIRSPGLGDTAMYLCATSRDRVRWDYGYTFGSGTRLTVV.

The chain combines TRBV4-2 with TRBJ2-7; D not certain. Between the trimmed V and J ends, which lost 2 bases and 2 bases, there was a span of 13 bases. Germline V gene sequence: CDR1 LGHNA, CDR2 YNFKEQ. This CDR3 is built from 15 residues. The CDR3 nucleotides read TGTGCCAGCAGCCAAAGTGGAGACACGACCTACGAGCAGTACTTC. This gives the protein CASSQSGDTTYEQYF.

The chain employs TRBV6-5 and TRBJ2-5; 9 bases are a match to TRBD2. The CDR3 has 15 residues. Trimming at V came to 7 bases and at J to 0 bases, leaving 6 bases not matched to a gene. Germline V gene data show CDR1 as MNHEY and CDR2 as SVGAGI. CDR3: CASKPTSGYQETQYF. For the CDR3, the DNA is TGTGCCAGCAAGCCGACTAGCGGATACCAAGAGACCCAGTACTTC.

The chain employs TRBV4-3 and TRBJ1-2; perhaps TRBD1 as D (5 bases). With 0 bases removed from V and 5 bases from J, the gap between germline ends came to 13 bases. The CDR3 is made up of 15 amino acids. Germline V gene sequence: CDR1 LGHNA, CDR2 YSLEER. The CDR3 loop reads CASSQEVREGYGYTF. CDR3 coding DNA: TGCGCCAGCAGCCAAGAGGTCAGGGAGGGATATGGCTACACCTTC.

V is TRBV5-1 and J is TRBJ2-7, with D perhaps TRBD2 (5 bases). This CDR3 region has 13 residues. Germline assignment: CDR1 SGHRS and CDR2 YFSETQ. V lost 7 bases and J 1 base, leaving 12 bases between the germline ends. The CDR3 nucleotides read TGCGCCAGCCGGGGAATCCCTTCCTACGAGCAGTACTTC. Its protein product is CASRGIPSYEQYF.

The rearrangement links TRBV14 to TRBJ2-7; 7 bases map to TRBD2. The trim removed 1 base at V and 4 bases at J, leaving 7 bases unmatched. This CDR3 comprises 15 residues. The germline V gene has CDR1 SGHDN and CDR2 FVKESK. The CDR3 DNA follows: TGTGCCAGCAGCCAAGTCCCAGCGGGGTTATACGAGCAGTACTTC. Translation: CASSQVPAGLYEQYF.

The chain has TRBV10-3 and TRBJ2-5; 11 bases are a match to TRBD2. V shed 4 bases and J 4 bases; nucleotides not matched to a gene: 5. The CDR3 spans 15 residues. CDR1 is ENHRY, CDR2 SYGVKD, per germline. CDR3 in amino acids: CAISVSGGVGETQYF. For the CDR3, the DNA is TGTGCCATCAGTGTTAGCGGGGGGGTCGGAGAGACCCAGTACTTC.

To note about this clone: At one boundary the junction diverges from the germline segment, which might be a read error. The J gene is TRBJ2-7, the V gene TRBV6-1; D is undetermined. Germline CDR1 reads MNHNS; CDR2 reads SASEGT. CDR3 size: 10 residues. In DNA form, the CDR3 reads TGTGCCACCAGTTCCTACGAGCAGTACTTC. Translation gives CATSSYEQYF.

The chain has TRBV10-3 and TRBJ2-3, with a tentative D call TRBD2 (5 bases). The CDR3 runs to 15 residues. Germline CDR1 is ENHRY and CDR2 is SYGVKD. V was clipped by 4 bases and J by 2 bases, with 13 bases between them. CDR3 region: CAISGPGLHTDTQYF. CDR3 in DNA: TGTGCCATCAGTGGCCCCGGACTGCACACAGATACGCAGTATTTT.

The V and J genes are TRBV7-2 and TRBJ2-7; 8 bases fit TRBD1. Losses at the gene ends were 2 bases for V and 0 bases for J; bases not matched to a gene: 9. From germline, CDR1 is SGHTA and CDR2 FQGNSA. CDR3 length equals 17 residues. CDR3 residues: CASSLSLTGGLSYEQYF. CDR3 nucleotides: TGTGCCAGCAGCTTATCCCTTACAGGGGGTCTCTCCTACGAGCAGTACTTC.

The chain uses TRBV29-1 and TRBJ1-1; TRBD1 aligns across 8 bases. J gave up 5 bases and V 1 base, and 6 bases lay outside the gene matches. This CDR3 has 14 amino acids. The germline gives CDR1 SQVTM, CDR2 ANQGSEA. The CDR3 loop reads CSVEVDGQGTEAFF. The CDR3 DNA reads as TGCAGCGTTGAAGTTGATGGACAGGGAACTGAAGCTTTCTTT.